The 31 T cell receptor beta chains in this list originate from one sample, sequenced in a study of shared clonotypes between healthy human individuals. Sequencing used immunoSEQ multiplex PCR; TCRdb keeps in-frame clones, though not all of them. This repertoire shows about 470,000 clones, around 79% found once; its top ten account for roughly 13%. The sequenced sample was PBMCs. The receptors were sampled from a woman aged 40 to 49 in good health. Some clones in this sample may be carry-over from other donors' samples.

This rearrangement joins TRBV28 to TRBJ1-5; D remains ambiguous. This CDR3 is built from 16 residues. Trimming left V 7 bases short and J 3 bases short, with 19 bases between. Germline-derived CDR1 and CDR2 are MDHEN and SYDVKM. CDR3 protein: CASKRLRGINNQPQHF. DNA of the CDR3: TGTGCCAGCAAACGGCTTCGAGGGATAAACAATCAGCCCCAGCATTTT.

V usage is TRBV5-1 and J usage is TRBJ2-1, with TRBD2 matching over 7 bases. The length of the CDR3 is 14 residues. Germline V gene data show CDR1 as SGHRS and CDR2 as YFSETQ. V trimming: 5 bases; J trimming: 6 bases; junction bases outside the gene matches: 8. The CDR3 region has the DNA TGCGCCAGCAGTTGGGACTACCAATTCAATGAGCAGTTCTTC. It yields the protein CASSWDYQFNEQFF.

This chain uses TRBV2 with TRBJ1-4, with 9 positions matching TRBD1. The CDR3 is 16 residues long. V trimming: 2 bases; J trimming: 8 bases; junction bases outside the gene matches: 9. Germline-derived CDR1 and CDR2 are SNHLY and FYNNEI. The CDR3 sequence is CASSERDREQGEKLFF. CDR3 bases: TGTGCCAGCAGTGAAAGGGACAGGGAGCAGGGGGAAAAACTGTTTTTT.

V and J are TRBV2 and TRBJ2-2; D might be TRBD1 or TRBD2, each matching 5 bases. Germline loops: CDR1 SNHLY, CDR2 FYNNEI. The CDR3 covers 19 residues. Deletions cut 6 bases from V and 1 base from J, with 24 bases between. The CDR3 region is CASRDLWDAKLQNTGELFF. The CDR3 DNA is TGTGCCAGCAGAGACCTCTGGGACGCAAAACTACAGAACACCGGGGAGCTGTTTTTT.

About this clone itself: This likely traces to a read error, being one base from a far larger clone. The gene calls are TRBV4-1 and TRBJ1-5, with D possibly being TRBD1 (5 bases). The CDR3 covers 15 residues. From germline, CDR1 is MGHRA and CDR2 YSYEKL. Between the trimmed V and J ends, which lost 2 bases and 7 bases, there was a span of 15 bases. CDR3 sequence (DNA): TGCGCCAGCAGCCAATCGTGGCAGGGCGGCCAGCCCCAGCATTTT. Amino acid sequence: CASSQSWQGGQPQHF.

The rearrangement links TRBV27 to TRBJ2-1; maybe TRBD1 (6 bases). Germline assignment: CDR1 MNHEY and CDR2 SMNVEV (reference sequence). The germline V and J ends were trimmed by 4 bases and 0 bases, with 7 bases remaining between them. This CDR3 comprises 14 residues. The CDR3 region is CASSWGPSYNEQFF. The CDR3 DNA reads TGTGCCAGCAGTTGGGGGCCCTCCTACAATGAGCAGTTCTTC.

V and J are TRBV5-1 and TRBJ1-6; 7 nucleotides align to TRBD1. The CDR3 covers 15 residues. V trimming: 0 bases; J trimming: 9 bases; junction bases outside the gene matches: 6. Per germline, CDR1 SGHRS and CDR2 YFSETQ. The CDR3 reads CASSLEWTGRSPLHF. CDR3 nucleotide sequence: TGCGCCAGCAGCTTGGAGTGGACAGGTCGTTCACCCCTCCACTTT.

CDR3 in DNA: TGCGCCAGCAGTGGAGGGGGAAATTATGGCTACACCTTC. It translates to CASSGGGNYGYTF. The chain uses TRBV10-2 and TRBJ1-2; weak D call: TRBD1 (6 bases). Trimming stripped 4 bases from V and 5 bases from J, with 11 bases between. The germline V gene has CDR1 WSHSY and CDR2 SAAADI. This CDR3 is built from 13 residues.

The rearrangement joins TRBV7-8 to TRBJ1-1; no clear D. The ends were cut back, 2 bases at V and 1 base at J, with 11 bases in the middle. This CDR3 contains 15 residues. Per germline, CDR1 SGHVS and CDR2 FQNEAQ. CDR3 region: CASSLTRQENTEAFF. The CDR3 bases are TGTGCCAGCAGCTTAACCAGACAAGAGAACACTGAAGCTTTCTTT.

The rearrangement links TRBV7-2 to TRBJ2-1; possibly TRBD2 for D (5 bases). The ends were cut back, 1 base at V and 9 bases at J, with 10 bases in the middle. From germline, CDR1 is SGHTA and CDR2 FQGNSA. The CDR3 spans 13 residues. CDR3 sequence reads: CASSLDPSLEQFF. For the CDR3, the DNA is TGTGCCAGCAGCTTAGACCCTAGCCTTGAGCAGTTCTTC.

This clone has only a few counts. The V and J genes are TRBV19 and TRBJ1-5; tentatively, D is TRBD1 (5 bases). Trimming stripped 7 bases from V and 9 bases from J, with 16 bases between. CDR1 and CDR2 from the germline V gene are LNHDA and SQIVND (reference sequence). This CDR3 has 13 amino acids. The CDR3 here is CASNLGSGGPQHF. DNA for the CDR3: TGTGCCAGTAATTTGGGGAGTGGGGGGCCCCAGCATTTT.

V gene TRBV11-3 combines with J gene TRBJ2-5; 8 bases align to TRBD1. The V and J ends lost 5 bases and 2 bases, in that order; junction bases with no gene match: 1. Germline V gives CDR1 SGHNT, CDR2 YENEEA. The CDR3 sequence is 13 residues long. CDR3 nucleotide sequence: TGTGCCAGCAGCGACAGGGGACAAGAGACCCAGTACTTC. Protein product: CASSDRGQETQYF.

V gene TRBV12-5 combines with J gene TRBJ2-1; TRBD2 matches at 15 bases. This CDR3 comprises 20 residues. Germline V lookup: CDR1 LGHNT, CDR2 FRNRAP. The J segment lost 0 bases and the V segment lost 0 bases, leaving 6 bases of the junction unmatched. CDR3 DNA: TGTGCTAGTGGTTTGGTATGGACTAGCGGGGGGGCGAGCTCCTACAATGAGCAGTTCTTC. It yields the protein CASGLVWTSGGASSYNEQFF.

This clone was found many times. This sequence joins TRBV28 and TRBJ2-3, with 8 positions matching TRBD2. The CDR3 is made up of 16 amino acids. CDR1 and CDR2 from the germline V gene are MDHEN and SYDVKM. V shed 6 bases and J 2 bases; nucleotides not matched to a gene: 10. CDR3 bases: TGTGCCAGCAGGGGAAGCGGGAGACGAGACACAGATACGCAGTATTTT. The encoded protein is CASRGSGRRDTDTQYF.

The V gene is TRBV7-3, the J gene TRBJ2-5; the D is unclear. V was cut by 4 bases and J by 1 base, with 10 bases left in between. Germline V gives CDR1 SGHTA, CDR2 FQGTGA. This CDR3 region has 14 residues. CDR3 bases: TGTGCCAGCAGCTCAGGCGGCAGCCAAGAGACCCAGTACTTC. Its protein product is CASSSGGSQETQYF.

The chain links TRBV23-1 to TRBJ1-5; maybe TRBD1 (6 bases). TRBV23-1 is an open reading frame whose function is uncertain. V shed 3 bases and J shed 7 bases, with 19 bases lying between them. The CDR3 runs 16 residues. The CDR3 protein is CASSHDVQGRLQPQHF. CDR3 in DNA: TGCGCCAGCAGTCATGATGTACAGGGTCGGTTGCAGCCCCAGCATTTT.

The rearrangement uses TRBV11-2 and TRBJ2-3; 10 positions match TRBD2. The trim removed 5 bases at V and 3 bases at J, leaving 14 bases unmatched. The germline gives CDR1 SGHAT, CDR2 FQNNGV. This CDR3 comprises 18 residues. DNA for the CDR3: TGTGCCAGCAGCCAAGACTCGTGGACTAGCGGATCGACAGATACGCAGTATTTT. Its translation: CASSQDSWTSGSTDTQYF.

V is TRBV7-8 and J is TRBJ2-5; perhaps TRBD2 as D (6 bases). The J call may be incorrect, as the DNA end agrees better with TRBJ2-7. The CDR3 loop spans 15 amino acids. Germline CDR1 reads SGHVS; CDR2 reads FQNEAQ. CDR3 bases: TGTGCCAGCAGCTTCTACCGCGGTAGCGGCTACGAGCAGTACTTC. Translated, it gives CASSFYRGSGYEQYF.

This clone showed up just once. This chain connects TRBV30 to TRBJ2-1, with 11 positions matching TRBD2. V lost 3 bases and J lost 6; bases outside the gene matches: 7. Per germline, CDR1 GTSNPN and CDR2 SVGIG (reference sequence). This CDR3 has 15 amino acids. CDR3 coding DNA: TGTGCCTGGAGCTTACTAGCGGGAGTTGGCAATGAGCAGTTCTTC. This gives the protein CAWSLLAGVGNEQFF.

The chain links TRBV28 to TRBJ1-5; D ambiguous. The CDR3 has 16 amino acids. V was shortened by 5 bases and J by 2 bases, with 16 bases between the two germline ends. CDR1 is MDHEN and CDR2 is SYDVKM in the germline V gene. In DNA form, the CDR3 reads TGTGCCAGCAGTCCCGAGTTCGGGGTCGGCAATCAGCCCCAGCATTTT. It codes for CASSPEFGVGNQPQHF.

This clone was counted only a few times. The chain uses TRBV5-4 and TRBJ2-2, with unresolved D. Deletions cut 4 bases from V and 4 bases from J, with 11 bases between. The length of the CDR3 is 14 residues. CDR1 is SGHNT and CDR2 is YYREEE in the germline V gene (reference sequence). The CDR3 here is CASSQLGSTGELFF. The DNA for the CDR3 is TGTGCCAGCAGCCAGCTGGGTTCCACCGGGGAGCTGTTTTTT.

Only one count was recorded for this clone. The rearrangement uses TRBV6-1 and TRBJ2-7, with 11 nucleotides matching TRBD1. With V trimmed by 2 bases and J by 5 bases, 8 bases remained unmatched. There are 16 residues in the CDR3. The germline gives CDR1 MNHNS, CDR2 SASEGT. This chain's CDR3 is CASSESFGQGANEQYF. CDR3 DNA: TGTGCCAGCAGTGAAAGTTTCGGACAGGGGGCGAACGAGCAGTACTTC.

The J gene is TRBJ2-5, the V gene TRBV2, with 12 positions matching TRBD2. V was pared by 10 bases and J by 5 bases, with 8 bases of the junction left unmatched. CDR1 is SNHLY and CDR2 is FYNNEI in the germline V gene. CDR3 size: 14 residues. The CDR3 DNA reads as TGTGCCACGCACCGGACTAGCGGGAATGAGACCCAGTACTTC. It translates to CATHRTSGNETQYF.

In DNA, the CDR3 is TGCGCCAGCAGGGGACTAGCGGGACCCAAGGGGAATGAGCAGTTCTTC. Its protein is CASRGLAGPKGNEQFF. V and J are TRBV10-2 and TRBJ2-1, with TRBD2 identical over 13 bases. The CDR3 extends over 16 amino acids. Germline V CDR1 and CDR2: WSHSY, SAAADI. The V and J ends lost 6 bases and 7 bases, in that order; junction bases with no gene match: 9.

V usage is TRBV28 and J usage is TRBJ2-3; 8 bases match TRBD2. The CDR3 has 15 residues. V shed 5 bases, J shed 3 bases, and the junction held 7 bases outside the gene matches. Germline V lookup: CDR1 MDHEN, CDR2 SYDVKM. Here the CDR3 reads CASSPRGGVTDTQYF. The CDR3 DNA sequence: TGTGCCAGCAGTCCCCGGGGGGGTGTGACAGATACGCAGTATTTT.

This clone was detected once. The chain couples TRBV2 to TRBJ2-7; D might be TRBD1 or TRBD2, each matching 5 bases. Germline V gene lookup returns CDR1 SNHLY and CDR2 FYNNEI. V was clipped by 6 bases and J by 6 bases, with 12 bases between them. The CDR3 sequence is 12 residues long. DNA for the CDR3: TGTGCCAGCAGGTTATCTGGGACCGAGCAGTACTTC. This sequence encodes CASRLSGTEQYF.

The CDR3 DNA sequence: TGTGCCAGCAGCTCACGAGGGGGGAGCAATCAGCCCCAGCATTTT. Protein product: CASSSRGGSNQPQHF. The rearrangement uses TRBV5-8 and TRBJ1-5, with a weak D call TRBD1 (6 bases). The CDR3 covers 15 residues. Germline V CDR1 and CDR2: SGHTS, YDEGEE. Between the trimmed V and J ends, which lost 3 bases and 1 base, there was a span of 11 bases.

The rearrangement joins TRBV7-2 to TRBJ2-1, with D uncertain. Germline CDR1 is SGHTA and CDR2 is FQGNSA. Trimming stripped 2 bases from V and 5 bases from J, with 10 bases between. The CDR3 has 14 residues. The CDR3 sequence: CASSLSGTNNEQFF. The CDR3 DNA follows: TGTGCCAGCAGCTTATCCGGAACCAACAATGAGCAGTTCTTC.

This clone was observed a few times. J is TRBJ2-3 and V is TRBV29-1; the D call may be TRBD1 or TRBD2 (5 bases each). V was trimmed by 1 base and J by 1 base, leaving 12 bases between them. This CDR3 contains 15 residues. Germline CDR1 is SQVTM and CDR2 is ANQGSEA. The CDR3 DNA reads as TGCAGCGTTGAAGGGGTGAGGGGAGGCACAGATACGCAGTATTTT. It yields the protein CSVEGVRGGTDTQYF.

The V call is TRBV19, the J call TRBJ2-7; either TRBD1 or TRBD2 may fit D (6 bases each). The ends were cut back, 3 bases at V and 3 bases at J, with 12 bases in the middle. The CDR3 loop spans 14 amino acids. The germline V gene encodes CDR1 LNHDA and CDR2 SQIVND (reference sequence). CDR3 nucleotide sequence: TGTGCCAGTAGTATGGGGCGGGACATCTACGAGCAGTACTTC. The encoded protein is CASSMGRDIYEQYF.

Comment on this clone: The sample carries other DNA sequences with the same CDR3. The chain is built from TRBV10-2 and TRBJ2-7; TRBD2 aligns across 7 bases. CDR3 length equals 14 residues. From germline, CDR1 is WSHSY and CDR2 SAAADI. The J segment lost 3 bases and the V segment lost 3 bases, leaving 5 bases of the junction unmatched. The CDR3 loop is CASSEGGEGYEQYF. The CDR3 region has the DNA TGCGCCAGCAGTGAAGGCGGGGAGGGCTACGAGCAGTACTTC.